Shown below are 26 T cell receptor beta chains from a single sample sequenced in a study of early T cells in non-severe SARS-CoV-2 infection. TCRdb re-called the 5' RACE reads with MiXCR, one entry per CDR3 protein. The sample shows under 60,000 distinct CDR3 sequences, 8.2% of them seen only once. Material for sequencing was whole blood. The receptors derive from an adult who was a healthcare worker with PCR-confirmed SARS-CoV-2 infection or an uninfected control (not recorded which).

This rearrangement joins TRBV7-3 to TRBJ2-6; D is unclear. The germline V and J ends were trimmed by 1 base and 0 bases, with 10 bases remaining between them. Germline CDR1 and CDR2: SGHTA and FQGTGA. The CDR3 extends over 17 amino acids. The CDR3 loop reads CASSLSAPLSGANVLTF. Written as DNA, the CDR3 is TGTGCCAGCAGCTTAAGCGCCCCTCTCTCTGGGGCCAACGTCCTGACTTTC.

This clonotype was counted ten times or more. The V gene is TRBV12-3 or TRBV12-4, the J gene TRBJ2-3; the match to TRBD2 covers 7 bases. CDR3 length: 15 amino acids. Trimming took 1 base from V and 4 from J; bases not matched to a gene: 5. DNA of the CDR3: TGTGCCAGCAGTTTAGGGGGGACTACCTCAGATACGCAGTATTTT. It yields the protein CASSLGGTTSDTQYF.

This clonotype was counted only a few times. A much more abundant neighbour one base away suggests this may be a read error. The genes are TRBV7-2 and TRBJ2-4, with TRBD2 matching over 10 bases. V lost 4 bases to trimming and J lost 6 bases; unmatched junction nucleotides: 15. Germline-derived CDR1 and CDR2 are SGHTA and FQGNSA. The CDR3 covers 18 residues. The CDR3 region has the DNA TGTGCCAGCAGCTCAGGTTCTAGCGGGGGCCAGGGCAGAAACATTCAGTACTTC. It is translated as CASSSGSSGGQGRNIQYF. Supplemented by reference TRBV7-2 and TRBJ2-4, the full variable domain reads GAGVSQSPSNKVTEKGKDVELRCDPISGHTALYWYRQSLGQGLEFLIYFQGNSAPDKSGLPSDRFSAERTGGSVSTLTIQRTQQEDSAVYLCASSSGSSGGQGRNIQYFGAGTRLSVL.

Many counts were recorded for this clonotype. The chain carries TRBV18 and TRBJ1-6, with TRBD1 identical over 8 bases. The CDR3 is made up of 14 amino acids. Unmatched junction bases numbered 6, after V lost 6 bases and J lost 8 bases. Germline V gene lookup returns CDR1 KGHSH and CDR2 LQKENI. CDR3 residues: CASSTDRAYSPLHF. As DNA, the CDR3 is TGTGCCAGCTCGACGGACAGGGCCTATTCACCCCTCCACTTT.

This clonotype was found many times. This chain connects TRBV20-1 to TRBJ2-7; 13 positions match TRBD2. Germline V lookup: CDR1 DFQATT, CDR2 SNEGSKA (reference sequence). The V segment lost 5 bases and the J segment 1 base; nucleotides outside the gene matches: 8. The CDR3 consists of 16 residues. This CDR3 is CSASGLAGAPSYEQYF. In DNA, the CDR3 is TGCAGTGCTTCCGGACTAGCGGGAGCTCCATCCTACGAGCAGTACTTC.

The CDR3 is CASSPRGGAYNEQFF. The CDR3, as DNA: TGCGCCAGTTCGCCGCGGGGGGGCGCCTACAATGAGCAGTTCTTC. The chain recombines TRBV5-1 with TRBJ2-1, with 9 bases fitting TRBD2. CDR3 length: 15 amino acids. The ends lost 8 bases at V and 2 bases at J; junction bases unmatched: 8. Germline V gene sequence: CDR1 SGHRS, CDR2 YFSETQ. Supplemented by reference TRBV5-1 and TRBJ2-1, the full variable domain reads KAGVTQTPRYLIKTRGQQVTLSCSPISGHRSVSWYQQTPGQGLQFLFEYFSETQRNKGNFPGRFSGRQFSNSRSEMNVSTLELGDSALYLCASSPRGGAYNEQFFGPGTRLTVL.

Many counts were recorded for this clonotype. In DNA form, the CDR3 reads TGCAGTGCTAGAGCAGGCACCAACCAGCCCCAGCATTTT. Amino acids: CSARAGTNQPQHF. V is TRBV20-1 and J is TRBJ1-5; D unclear. The CDR3 is made up of 13 amino acids. CDR1 DFQATT and CDR2 SNEGSKA come from the germline V gene (reference sequence). V gave up 1 base and J gave up 7 bases, with 11 bases separating them.

This clonotype has at least ten counts. The genes are TRBV20-1 and TRBJ2-3; the D is unclear. Deletions cut 5 bases from V and 0 bases from J, with 6 bases between. Germline CDR1 reads DFQATT; CDR2 reads SNEGSKA (reference sequence). This CDR3 contains 12 residues. CDR3 in DNA: TGCAGTGCTCCGACTAGCACAGATACGCAGTATTTT. This codes for CSAPTSTDTQYF.

The V and J genes are TRBV4-1 and TRBJ2-7; 10 nucleotides align to TRBD2. CDR3 length equals 15 residues. Germline V gene sequence: CDR1 MGHRA, CDR2 YSYEKL. Trimming took 1 base from V and 6 from J; bases not matched to a gene: 6. The CDR3 loop reads CASSQVLAGGREQYF. Written as DNA, the CDR3 is TGCGCCAGCAGCCAAGTGTTAGCGGGAGGTCGCGAGCAGTACTTC.

This rearrangement joins TRBV10-2 to TRBJ2-6; a weak D match, TRBD1 (6 bases). The CDR3 runs 15 residues. The V end lost 3 bases, the J end lost 1 base, and 7 bases lay between the germline ends. Germline assignment: CDR1 WSHSY and CDR2 SAAADI. This chain's CDR3 is CASSDTGSGANVLTF. In nucleotides, the CDR3 is TGCGCCAGCAGTGATACAGGGTCTGGGGCCAACGTCCTGACTTTC.

This clonotype was seen repeatedly, ten times or more. This chain connects TRBV18 to TRBJ1-6, with a possible D match to TRBD1 (5 bases). This CDR3 spans 15 amino acids. The germline gives CDR1 KGHSH, CDR2 LQKENI. V lost 2 bases to trimming and J lost 6 bases, with 11 bases between them. The DNA for the CDR3 is TGTGCCAGCTCACCAAAGGGCGGGGGTAATTCACCCCTCCACTTT. Translation gives CASSPKGGGNSPLHF.

This clonotype has more than one count but fewer than ten. V usage is TRBV18 and J usage is TRBJ1-2; the match to TRBD1 covers 8 bases. The CDR3 consists of 14 residues. The V segment lost 5 bases and the J segment 4 bases; nucleotides outside the gene matches: 6. Germline lookup yields CDR1 KGHSH and CDR2 LQKENI. In nucleotides, the CDR3 is TGTGCCAGCTCAGGACAGGGATTTGGCTATGGCTACACCTTC. This codes for CASSGQGFGYGYTF. The complete variable domain, with remaining parts taken from reference TRBV18 and TRBJ1-2, reads NAGVMQNPRHLVRRRGQEARLRCSPMKGHSHVYWYRQLPEEGLKFMVYLQKENIIDESGMPKERFSAEFPKEGPSILRIQQVVRGDSAAYFCASSGQGFGYGYTFGSGTRLTVV.

The chain has TRBV3-1 and TRBJ2-1; no clear D. V was pared by 1 base and J by 8 bases, with 9 bases between. The CDR3 has 13 amino acids. Germline values: CDR1 LGHDT, CDR2 YNNKEL (reference sequence). The CDR3 protein is CASSQGAFYEQFF. CDR3 in DNA: TGTGCCAGCAGCCAAGGAGCATTTTATGAGCAGTTCTTC.

This clonotype has just a few counts. The junction departs from the called germline gene at one end, perhaps through a read error. V gene TRBV7-7 combines with J gene TRBJ2-5; 9 nucleotides line up with TRBD1. The germline V gene has CDR1 SSHAT and CDR2 FNYEAQ (reference sequence). This CDR3 contains 16 residues. CDR3 residues: CASSHYDTGGKETQYF. For the CDR3, the DNA is TGTGCTAGCAGCCACTATGACACAGGGGGCAAAGAGACCCAGTACTTC. The full variable domain, with the rest looked up from reference TRBV7-7 and TRBJ2-5, is GAGVSQSPRYKVTKRGQDVTLRCDPISSHATLYWYQQALGQGPEFLTYFNYEAQPDKSGLPSDRFSAERPEGSISTLTIQRTEQRDSAMYRCASSHYDTGGKETQYFGPGTRLLVL.

The rearrangement joins TRBV2 to TRBJ2-7; the D gene could be TRBD1 or TRBD2 (5 bases each). Germline assignment: CDR1 SNHLY and CDR2 FYNNEI. V lost 8 bases, J lost 11 bases, and 10 bases lay in between. The CDR3 is made up of 9 amino acids. CDR3 DNA: TGTGCCAGCGGGACGGATAAGTACTTC. Translation gives CASGTDKYF.

This clonotype was seen only a few times. The J gene is TRBJ2-1, the V gene TRBV9; 10 nucleotides match TRBD2. Germline V gives CDR1 SGDLS, CDR2 YYNGEE. The V segment lost 3 bases and the J segment 5 bases; nucleotides outside the gene matches: 5. The CDR3 totals 15 residues. The CDR3 reads CASSAGLAVNNEQFF. The CDR3 DNA sequence: TGTGCCAGCAGCGCTGGACTAGCGGTAAACAATGAGCAGTTCTTC.

This chain links TRBV9 with TRBJ2-3; TRBD1 agrees at 8 bases. Trimming cost V 8 bases and J 2 bases; bases outside gene matches: 7. The CDR3 has 14 amino acids. Germline loops: CDR1 SGDLS, CDR2 YYNGEE. The CDR3 sequence: CASRSGQDTDTQYF. CDR3 nucleotides: TGTGCCAGTCGATCGGGACAGGACACAGATACGCAGTATTTT. The variable domain in full, completed from reference TRBV9 and TRBJ2-3, reads DSGVTQTPKHLITATGQRVTLRCSPRSGDLSVYWYQQSLDQGLQFLIQYYNGEERAKGNILERFSAQQFPDLHSELNLSSLELGDSALYFCASRSGQDTDTQYFGPGTRLTVL.

J is TRBJ1-5 and V is TRBV6-6, with D tentatively TRBD1 (6 bases). This CDR3 has 15 residues. CDR1 and CDR2 (germline): MNHNY, SVGAGI (reference sequence). V was trimmed by 5 bases and J by 0 bases, leaving 11 bases between them. This chain's CDR3 is CASSRQETSNQPQHF. CDR3 DNA: TGTGCCAGCAGTAGACAGGAAACTAGCAATCAGCCCCAGCATTTT.

There are many counts of this clonotype. The genes are TRBV12-3 or TRBV12-4 and TRBJ2-1; 7 bases map to TRBD1. V lost 6 bases and J lost 4; bases outside the gene matches: 9. The CDR3 contains 15 residues. The CDR3 region has the DNA TGTGCCAGCAGCCAGACAGGGAGTACGTACAATGAGCAGTTCTTC. Translating it yields CASSQTGSTYNEQFF.

This clonotype was counted ten times or more. V is TRBV11-2 and J is TRBJ2-7; 8 positions match TRBD2. The trim removed 2 bases at V and 0 bases at J, leaving 6 bases unmatched. CDR1 is SGHAT and CDR2 is FQNNGV in the germline V gene. This CDR3 has 16 amino acids. The CDR3, as DNA: TGTGCCAGCAGCTTATTTCGACTAGCGAGCTCCTACGAGCAGTACTTC. Translating gives CASSLFRLASSYEQYF.

This clonotype was counted a few times. This sequence joins TRBV12-3 or TRBV12-4 and TRBJ2-3; perhaps TRBD1 as D (6 bases). Trimming left V 5 bases short and J 3 bases short, with 21 bases between. The CDR3 is 17 amino acids. CDR3 in amino acids: CASSRTLLGAATDTQYF. The CDR3 coding sequence is TGTGCCAGCAGTCGGACCCTCCTGGGGGCAGCTACAGATACGCAGTATTTT.

This clonotype was counted a few times. The rearrangement links TRBV12-3 or TRBV12-4 to TRBJ2-4; D call uncertain. Trimming removed 5 bases at V and 1 base at J, with 12 bases between. The length of the CDR3 is 15 residues. CDR3 sequence reads: CASSLTSRAKNIQYF. The CDR3 region has the DNA TGTGCCAGCAGTCTAACCAGCCGGGCCAAAAACATTCAGTACTTC.

The CDR3 DNA sequence: TGTGCCAGCAGGTCAAGAGGCCTAGAGCAGTACTTC. Its protein product is CASRSRGLEQYF. V gene TRBV28 combines with J gene TRBJ2-7, with D unclear. The V gene's germline CDR1 is MDHEN and CDR2 SYDVKM. The V end lost 6 bases, the J end lost 7 bases, and 13 bases lay between the germline ends. CDR3 length: 12 amino acids.

The sample holds a few counts of this clonotype. The chain combines TRBV28 with TRBJ2-1; 7 bases fit TRBD2. Germline assignment: CDR1 MDHEN and CDR2 SYDVKM. The CDR3 is 15 residues long. The junction had 12 bases not matched to a gene; V was cut back by 11 bases and J by 2 bases. This chain's CDR3 is CAAQPGRLTYNEQFF. The DNA of the CDR3 is TGTGCCGCCCAGCCCGGGAGGCTGACCTACAATGAGCAGTTCTTC.

The chain is built from TRBV20-1 and TRBJ1-4; D may be TRBD1 (5 bases). The CDR3 length is 14 residues. Trimming took 6 bases from V and 4 from J, leaving 15 bases between them. Germline CDR1 and CDR2: DFQATT and SNEGSKA (reference sequence). The CDR3 DNA follows: TGCAGTGCACGGGCCAGGGAGGATAATGAAAAACTGTTTTTT. Protein product: CSARAREDNEKLFF.

This clonotype showed up many times. The rearrangement uses TRBV7-6 and TRBJ2-7; D ambiguous. Germline-derived CDR1 and CDR2 are SGHVS and FNYEAQ. The CDR3 is made up of 16 amino acids. Trimming shortened V by 4 bases and J by 6 bases, and 22 bases separated the two germline ends. For the CDR3, the DNA is TGTGCCAGCAGCTCCTCTAGTAGTTCGTTGCAAGGCGAGCAGTACTTC. It is translated as CASSSSSSSLQGEQYF.